This T cell receptor (beta chain) emerged from a study of blood T cells in healthy people across ages. Germline CDR1 SNHLY, CDR2 FYNNEI. V shed 6 bases and J shed 1 base, with 12 bases lying between them. This CDR3 region has 14 residues. A sample-barcoded 5' primer and a J-beta primer mix were used in a second PCR of roughly 7 to 12 cycles. TCRdb re-called the 5' RACE reads through MiXCR, storing one row per CDR3 protein. Of some 1.5 million distinct CDR3 sequences listed, over 25% were seen once; the top ten hold about 8%. About this clonotype: The antigen remains undetermined.

General study points: Roughly linear declines in TCR beta diversity per million T cells occurred with age. The study could not conclusively compare naive and antigen-experienced cells, given its unsorted PBMCs.

The chain uses TRBV2 and TRBJ2-5; the D gene is possibly TRBD2 (5 bases). The receptor's source is a woman aged 25 to 45 in good health. Sequencing used blood. The DNA of the CDR3 is TGTGCCAGCAGGGAAAGGACTGTCCAAGAGACCCAGTACTTC. Its protein product is CASRERTVQETQYF. Using reference TRBV2 and TRBJ2-5 for the parts outside the CDR3, the full variable domain is EPEVTQTPSHQVTQMGQEVILRCVPISNHLYFYWYRQILGQKVEFLVSFYNNEISEKSEIFDDQFSVERPDGSNFTLKIRSTKLEDSAMYFCASRERTVQETQYFGPGTRLLVL.